This TCR beta chain was observed in a study of beta chain features in type 1 diabetes. Findings and caveats of the study: Shorter TCRB CDR3s, moderately but significantly so, marked every one of the four CD4+ subsets in Type 1 diabetes patients.

The authors reverse transcribed all of the isolated RNA, so sequencing captured expressed TCRB transcripts. Produced via immunoSEQ multiplex PCR; TCRdb's table is partial and in-frame only. The sample carries about 160,000 clones, 6.5% to 8.5% recorded once. Germline V gene lookup returns CDR1 LNHDA and CDR2 SQIVND (reference sequence). The V and J ends lost 7 bases and 5 bases, in that order; junction bases with no gene match: 10. The CDR3 consists of 15 residues. This clone has a count of ten or more. Its matching antigen is unknown. This clonotype originated in a woman between 18 and 30 years old with type 1 diabetes. The rearrangement uses TRBV19 and TRBJ2-2, with 7 nucleotides matching TRBD1. Material: central memory CD4+ T cells from blood. CDR3 residues: CASTQRQGWTGELFF. As DNA, the CDR3 is TGTGCCAGTACCCAAAGACAGGGATGGACCGGGGAGCTGTTTTTT.